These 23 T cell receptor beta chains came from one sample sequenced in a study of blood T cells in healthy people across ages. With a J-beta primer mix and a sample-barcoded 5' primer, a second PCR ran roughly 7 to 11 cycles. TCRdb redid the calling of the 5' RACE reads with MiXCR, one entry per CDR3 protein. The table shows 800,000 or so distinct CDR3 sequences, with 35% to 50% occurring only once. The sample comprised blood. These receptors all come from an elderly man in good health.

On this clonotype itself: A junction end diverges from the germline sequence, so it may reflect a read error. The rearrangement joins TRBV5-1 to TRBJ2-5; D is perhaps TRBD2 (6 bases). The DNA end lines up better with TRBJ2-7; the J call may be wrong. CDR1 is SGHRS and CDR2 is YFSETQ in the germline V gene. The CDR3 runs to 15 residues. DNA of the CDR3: TGCGCCAGCAGCCCCCTGTCGGGAGAGTCCTGCGAGCAGTACTTC. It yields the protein CASSPLSGESCEQYF.

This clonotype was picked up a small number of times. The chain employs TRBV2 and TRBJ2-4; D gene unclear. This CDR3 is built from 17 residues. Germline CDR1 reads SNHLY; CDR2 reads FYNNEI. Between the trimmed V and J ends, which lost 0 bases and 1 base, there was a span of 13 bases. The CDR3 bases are TGTGCCAGCAGTGAAGCGCTTGCCGGATACGCCAAAAACATTCAGTACTTC. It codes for CASSEALAGYAKNIQYF.

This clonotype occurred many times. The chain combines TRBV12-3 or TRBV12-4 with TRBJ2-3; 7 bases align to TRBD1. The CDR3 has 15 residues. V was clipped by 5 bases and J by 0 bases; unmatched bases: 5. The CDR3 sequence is CASSLTGLSTDTQYF. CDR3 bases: TGTGCCAGCAGTCTGACAGGGTTAAGCACAGATACGCAGTATTTT.

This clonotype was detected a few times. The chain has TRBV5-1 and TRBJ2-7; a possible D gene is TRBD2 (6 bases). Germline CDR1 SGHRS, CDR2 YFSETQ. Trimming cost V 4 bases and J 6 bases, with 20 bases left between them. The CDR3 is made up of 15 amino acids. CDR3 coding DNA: TGCGCCAGCAGCCCCCCCGTCGGTAGCGGAAGCGAGCAGTACTTC. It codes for CASSPPVGSGSEQYF.

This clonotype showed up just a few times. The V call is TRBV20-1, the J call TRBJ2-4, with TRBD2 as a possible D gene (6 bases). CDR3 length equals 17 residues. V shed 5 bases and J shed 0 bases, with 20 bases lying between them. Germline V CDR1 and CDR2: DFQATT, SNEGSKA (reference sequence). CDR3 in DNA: TGCAGTGCTTCACAGTTAGCGGCCAACCTAGCCAAAAACATTCAGTACTTC. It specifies CSASQLAANLAKNIQYF.

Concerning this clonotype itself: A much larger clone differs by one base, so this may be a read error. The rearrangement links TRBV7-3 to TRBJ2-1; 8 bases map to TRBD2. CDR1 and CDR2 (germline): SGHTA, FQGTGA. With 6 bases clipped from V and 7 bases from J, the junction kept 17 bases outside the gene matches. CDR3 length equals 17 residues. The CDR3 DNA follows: TGTGCCAGCAGTCGAGGGCCCTCAGCGGGAGAGAAGAATGAGCAGTTCTTC. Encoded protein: CASSRGPSAGEKNEQFF.

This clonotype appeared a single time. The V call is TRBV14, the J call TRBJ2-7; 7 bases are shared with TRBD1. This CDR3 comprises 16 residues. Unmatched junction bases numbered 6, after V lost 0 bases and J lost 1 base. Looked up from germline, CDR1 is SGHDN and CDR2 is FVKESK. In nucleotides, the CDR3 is TGTGCCAGCAGCCAAGATTGGGGACAGCAGTCCTACGAGCAGTACTTC. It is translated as CASSQDWGQQSYEQYF.

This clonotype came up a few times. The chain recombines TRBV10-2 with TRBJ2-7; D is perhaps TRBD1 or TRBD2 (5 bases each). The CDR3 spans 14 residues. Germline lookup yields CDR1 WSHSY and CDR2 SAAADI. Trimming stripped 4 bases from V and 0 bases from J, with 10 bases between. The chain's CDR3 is CASSAEGFSYEQYF. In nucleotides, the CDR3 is TGCGCCAGCAGTGCAGAGGGGTTCTCCTACGAGCAGTACTTC.

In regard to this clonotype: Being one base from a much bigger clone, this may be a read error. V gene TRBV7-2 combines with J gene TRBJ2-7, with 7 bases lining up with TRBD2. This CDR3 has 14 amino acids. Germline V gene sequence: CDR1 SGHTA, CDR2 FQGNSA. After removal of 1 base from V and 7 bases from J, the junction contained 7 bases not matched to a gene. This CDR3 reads CASSLVGGRNEQYF. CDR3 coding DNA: TGTGCCAGCAGCTTAGTGGGAGGGCGGAATGAGCAGTACTTC.

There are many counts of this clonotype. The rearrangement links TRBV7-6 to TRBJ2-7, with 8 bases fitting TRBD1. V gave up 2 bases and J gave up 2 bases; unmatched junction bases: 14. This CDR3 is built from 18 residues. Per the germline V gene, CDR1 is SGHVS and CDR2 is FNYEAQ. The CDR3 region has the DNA TGTGCCAGCAGCTTAAGGATTGCGGGACAGGCAATACCCTACGAGCAGTACTTC. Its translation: CASSLRIAGQAIPYEQYF.

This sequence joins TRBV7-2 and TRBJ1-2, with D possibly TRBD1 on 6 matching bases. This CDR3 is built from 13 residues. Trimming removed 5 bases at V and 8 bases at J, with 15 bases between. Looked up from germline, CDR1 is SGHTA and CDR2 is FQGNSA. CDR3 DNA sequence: TGTGCCAGCAGCACCACAAGCGGGACAGGCTACACCTTC. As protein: CASSTTSGTGYTF.

As DNA, the CDR3 is TGCAGTGCTAGAGGTCGGACAGGGAACAATGAGCAGTTCTTC. Translation: CSARGRTGNNEQFF. The V and J genes are TRBV20-1 and TRBJ2-1; 8 bases align to TRBD1. The trim removed 1 base at V and 5 bases at J, leaving 4 bases unmatched. This CDR3 is 14 amino acids long. The V gene's germline CDR1 is DFQATT and CDR2 SNEGSKA (reference sequence).

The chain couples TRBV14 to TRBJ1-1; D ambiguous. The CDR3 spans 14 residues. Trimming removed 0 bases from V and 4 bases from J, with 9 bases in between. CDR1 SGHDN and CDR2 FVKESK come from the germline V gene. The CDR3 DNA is TGTGCCAGCAGCCAAGATCGAATCCGCACTGAAGCTTTCTTT. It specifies CASSQDRIRTEAFF.

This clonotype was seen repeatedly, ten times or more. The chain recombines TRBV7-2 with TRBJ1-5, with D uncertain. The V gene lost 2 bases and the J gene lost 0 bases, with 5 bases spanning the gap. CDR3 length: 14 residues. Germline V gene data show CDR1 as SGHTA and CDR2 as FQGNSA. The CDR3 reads CASSLLSSNQPQHF. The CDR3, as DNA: TGTGCCAGCAGCTTACTCTCTAGCAATCAGCCCCAGCATTTT.

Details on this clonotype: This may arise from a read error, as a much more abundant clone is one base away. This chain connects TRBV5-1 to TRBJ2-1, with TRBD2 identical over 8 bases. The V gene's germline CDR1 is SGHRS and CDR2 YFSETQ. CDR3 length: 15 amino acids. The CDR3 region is CTSSSVSGINNEQFF. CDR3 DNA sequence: TGCACCAGCAGCTCCGTTAGCGGGATTAACAATGAGCAGTTCTTC.

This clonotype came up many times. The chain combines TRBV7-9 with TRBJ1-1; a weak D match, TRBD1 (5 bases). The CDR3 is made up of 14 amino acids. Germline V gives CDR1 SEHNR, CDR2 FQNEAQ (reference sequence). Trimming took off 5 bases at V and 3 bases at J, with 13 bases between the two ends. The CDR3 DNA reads TGTGCCAGCAGCCGTGCGGGGGGGTACACTGAAGCTTTCTTT. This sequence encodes CASSRAGGYTEAFF.

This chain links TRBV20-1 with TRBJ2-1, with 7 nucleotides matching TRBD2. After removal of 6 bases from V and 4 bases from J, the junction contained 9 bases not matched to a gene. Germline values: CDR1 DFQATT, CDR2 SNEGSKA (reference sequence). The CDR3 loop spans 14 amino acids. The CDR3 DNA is TGCAGTGCCGTTCAGCGGGGTGGTTACAATGAGCAGTTCTTC. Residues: CSAVQRGGYNEQFF.

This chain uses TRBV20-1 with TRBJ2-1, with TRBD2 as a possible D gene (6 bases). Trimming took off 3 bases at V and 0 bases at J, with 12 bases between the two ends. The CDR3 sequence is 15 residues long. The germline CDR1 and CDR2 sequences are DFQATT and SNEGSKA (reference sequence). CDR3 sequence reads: CSARVGSGSYNEQFF. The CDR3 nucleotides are TGCAGTGCTAGGGTCGGTAGCGGCTCCTACAATGAGCAGTTCTTC.

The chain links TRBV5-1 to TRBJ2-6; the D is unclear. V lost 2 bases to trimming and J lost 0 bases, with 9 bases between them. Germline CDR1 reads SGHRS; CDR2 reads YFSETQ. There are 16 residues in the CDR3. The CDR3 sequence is CASSLSTPSGANVLTF. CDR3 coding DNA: TGCGCCAGCAGCTTATCAACCCCCTCTGGGGCCAACGTCCTGACTTTC.

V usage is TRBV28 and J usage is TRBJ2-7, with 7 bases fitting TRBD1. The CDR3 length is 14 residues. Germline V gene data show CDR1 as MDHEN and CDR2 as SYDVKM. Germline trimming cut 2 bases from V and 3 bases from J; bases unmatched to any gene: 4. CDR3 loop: CASSLRTGDYEQYF. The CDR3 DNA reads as TGTGCCAGCAGTTTAAGAACAGGGGACTACGAGCAGTACTTC.

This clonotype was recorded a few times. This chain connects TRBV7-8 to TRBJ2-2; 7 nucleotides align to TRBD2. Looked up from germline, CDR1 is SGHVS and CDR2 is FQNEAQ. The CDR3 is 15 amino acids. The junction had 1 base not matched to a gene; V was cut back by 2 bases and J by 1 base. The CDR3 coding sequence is TGTGCCAGCAGCTTAATAGCGGGGAACACCGGGGAGCTGTTTTTT. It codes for CASSLIAGNTGELFF.

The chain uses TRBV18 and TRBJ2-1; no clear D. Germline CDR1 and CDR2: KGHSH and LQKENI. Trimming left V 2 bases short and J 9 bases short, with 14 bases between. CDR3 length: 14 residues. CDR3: CASSPKPGEREQFF. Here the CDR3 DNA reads TGTGCCAGCTCACCAAAACCGGGCGAGCGTGAGCAGTTCTTC.

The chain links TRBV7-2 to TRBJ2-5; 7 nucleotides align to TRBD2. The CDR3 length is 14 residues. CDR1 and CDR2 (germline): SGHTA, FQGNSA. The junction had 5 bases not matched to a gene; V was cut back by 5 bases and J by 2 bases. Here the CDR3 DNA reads TGTGCCAGCAGCAGTCAGCGGGGTCAAGAGACCCAGTACTTC. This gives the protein CASSSQRGQETQYF.